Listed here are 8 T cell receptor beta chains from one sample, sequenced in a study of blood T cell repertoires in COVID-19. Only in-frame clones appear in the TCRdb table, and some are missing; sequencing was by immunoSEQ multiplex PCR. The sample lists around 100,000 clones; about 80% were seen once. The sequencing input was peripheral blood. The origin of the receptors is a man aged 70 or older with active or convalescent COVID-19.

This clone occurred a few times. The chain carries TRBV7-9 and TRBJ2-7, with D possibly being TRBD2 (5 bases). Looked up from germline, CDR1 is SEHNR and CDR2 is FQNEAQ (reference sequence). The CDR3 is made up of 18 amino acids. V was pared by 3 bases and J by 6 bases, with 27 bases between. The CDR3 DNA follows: TGTGCCAGCAGCTTGGGTAGGGCCGGGCCCGGGTCCGCGGGCGAGCAGTACTTC. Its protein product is CASSLGRAGPGSAGEQYF.

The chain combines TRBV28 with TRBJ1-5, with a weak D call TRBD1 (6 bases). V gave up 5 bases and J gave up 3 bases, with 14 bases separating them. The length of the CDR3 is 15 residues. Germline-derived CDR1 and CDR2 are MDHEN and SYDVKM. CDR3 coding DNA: TGTGCCAGCAGTGCCGCCCAGGGGCTCAATCAGCCCCAGCATTTT. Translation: CASSAAQGLNQPQHF. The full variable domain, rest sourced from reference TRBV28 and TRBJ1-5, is DVKVTQSSRYLVKRTGEKVFLECVQDMDHENMFWYRQDPGLGLRLIYFSYDVKMKEKGDIPEGYSVSREKKERFSLILESASTNQTSMYLCASSAAQGLNQPQHFGDGTRLSIL.

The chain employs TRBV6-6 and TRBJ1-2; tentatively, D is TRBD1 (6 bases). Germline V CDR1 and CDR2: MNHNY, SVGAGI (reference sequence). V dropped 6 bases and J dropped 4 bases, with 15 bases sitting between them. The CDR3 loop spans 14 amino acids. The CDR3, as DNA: TGTGCCAGCAGCCTCCGGGACACGTTCTATGGCTACACCTTC. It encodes CASSLRDTFYGYTF.

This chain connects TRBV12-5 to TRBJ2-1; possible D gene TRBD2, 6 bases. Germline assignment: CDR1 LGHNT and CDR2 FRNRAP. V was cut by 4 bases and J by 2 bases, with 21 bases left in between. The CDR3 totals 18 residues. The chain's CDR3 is CASGSPSGTSRPYNEQFF. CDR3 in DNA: TGTGCTAGTGGTTCTCCTTCCGGGACTTCGAGGCCCTACAATGAGCAGTTCTTC.

The CDR3 region has the DNA TGTGCCAGCAGTCTATACTTGGAGGCTCTCACCTTC. Protein sequence: CASSLYLEALTF. The rearrangement uses TRBV28 and TRBJ1-2, with D unresolved. Germline lookup yields CDR1 MDHEN and CDR2 SYDVKM. The CDR3 runs 12 residues. V lost 5 bases and J lost 13, with 17 bases in between.

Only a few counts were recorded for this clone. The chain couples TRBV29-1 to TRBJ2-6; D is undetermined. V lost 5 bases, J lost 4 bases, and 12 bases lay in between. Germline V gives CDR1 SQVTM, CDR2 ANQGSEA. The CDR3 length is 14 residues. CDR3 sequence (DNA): TGCAGCGTTCACAAAGTTGGCGGGGCCAACGTCCTGACTTTC. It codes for CSVHKVGGANVLTF.

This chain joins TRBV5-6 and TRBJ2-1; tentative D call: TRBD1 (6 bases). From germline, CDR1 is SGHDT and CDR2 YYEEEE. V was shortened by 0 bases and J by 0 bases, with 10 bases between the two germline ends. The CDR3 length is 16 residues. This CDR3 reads CASSLVGQPSYNEQFF. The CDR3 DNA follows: TGTGCCAGCAGCTTGGTAGGACAGCCCTCCTACAATGAGCAGTTCTTC.

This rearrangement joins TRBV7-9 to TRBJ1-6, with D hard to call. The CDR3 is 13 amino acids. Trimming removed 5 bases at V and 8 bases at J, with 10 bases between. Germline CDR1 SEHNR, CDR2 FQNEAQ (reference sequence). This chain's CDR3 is CASSPSRDSPLHF. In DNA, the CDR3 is TGTGCCAGCAGCCCCTCGCGAGATTCACCCCTCCACTTT.